Given below is one T cell receptor (beta chain) in context. This record belongs to a study of blood T cell repertoires in COVID-19. Turning to the study itself: Acute and convalescent COVID-19 specimens originated in the United States, Italy and Spain.

CDR3 length: 13 residues. The V and J ends lost 5 bases and 6 bases respectively, with 11 bases between them. Germline CDR1 is SEHNR and CDR2 is FQNEAQ (reference sequence). Generated by immunoSEQ multiplex PCR, the TCRdb table keeps only in-frame clones and is missing some. The sample shows under 100,000 clones, 85% to 95% of them seen only once. The gene calls are TRBV7-9 and TRBJ1-3, with D uncertain. Sequencing input: peripheral blood. This clonotype was obtained from a woman in her sixties or seventies with active COVID-19. Here the CDR3 DNA reads TGTGCCAGCAGCCCTTCCCGGTTAAACACCATATATTTT. This sequence encodes CASSPSRLNTIYF.